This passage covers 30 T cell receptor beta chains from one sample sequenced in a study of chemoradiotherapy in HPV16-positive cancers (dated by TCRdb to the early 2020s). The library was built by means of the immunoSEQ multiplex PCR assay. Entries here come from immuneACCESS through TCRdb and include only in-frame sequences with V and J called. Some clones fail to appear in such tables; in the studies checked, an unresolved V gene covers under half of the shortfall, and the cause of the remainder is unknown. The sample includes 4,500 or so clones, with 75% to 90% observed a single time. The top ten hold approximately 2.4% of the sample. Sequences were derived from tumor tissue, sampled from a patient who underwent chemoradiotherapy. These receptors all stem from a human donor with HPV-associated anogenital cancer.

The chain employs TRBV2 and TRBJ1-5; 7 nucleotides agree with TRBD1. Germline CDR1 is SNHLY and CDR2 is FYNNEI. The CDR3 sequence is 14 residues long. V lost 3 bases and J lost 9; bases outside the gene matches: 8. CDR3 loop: CASSEGHRTGPQHF. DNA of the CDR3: TGTGCCAGCAGTGAGGGGCACCGGACAGGGCCCCAGCATTTT.

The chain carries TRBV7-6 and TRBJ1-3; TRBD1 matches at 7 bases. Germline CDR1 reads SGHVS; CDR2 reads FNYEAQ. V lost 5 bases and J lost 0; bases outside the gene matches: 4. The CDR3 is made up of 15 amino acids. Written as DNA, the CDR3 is TGTGCCAGCAGCACGAACAGGGGCTCTGGAAACACCATATATTTT. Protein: CASSTNRGSGNTIYF. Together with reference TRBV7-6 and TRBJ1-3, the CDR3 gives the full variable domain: GAGVSQSPRYKVTKRGQDVALRCDPISGHVSLYWYRQALGQGPEFLTYFNYEAQQDKSGLPNDRFSAERPEGSISTLTIQRTEQRDSAMYRCASSTNRGSGNTIYFGEGSWLTVV.

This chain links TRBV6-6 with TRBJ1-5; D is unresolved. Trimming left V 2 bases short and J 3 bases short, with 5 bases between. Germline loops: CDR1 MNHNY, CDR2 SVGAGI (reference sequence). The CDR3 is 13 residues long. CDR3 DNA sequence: TGTGCCAGCAGTTACAGGCCCAATCAGCCCCAGCATTTT. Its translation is CASSYRPNQPQHF.

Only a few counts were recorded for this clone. The CDR3 loop reads CASSSRDAQNTEAFF. The CDR3 bases are TGTGCCAGCAGTTCCCGGGACGCTCAGAACACTGAAGCTTTCTTT. This sequence joins TRBV6-6 and TRBJ1-1, with TRBD1 as a possible D gene (5 bases). The CDR3 length is 15 residues. CDR1 is MNHNY, CDR2 SVGAGI, per germline (reference sequence). The germline V and J ends were trimmed by 4 bases and 1 base, with 13 bases remaining between them.

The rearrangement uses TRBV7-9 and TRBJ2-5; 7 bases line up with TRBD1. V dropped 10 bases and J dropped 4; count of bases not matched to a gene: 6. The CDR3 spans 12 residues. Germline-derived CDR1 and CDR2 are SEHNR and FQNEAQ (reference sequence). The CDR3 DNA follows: TGTGCCACCACCAGGGGGAGAGAGACCCAGTACTTC. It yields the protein CATTRGRETQYF. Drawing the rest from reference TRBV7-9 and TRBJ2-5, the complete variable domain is DTGVSQNPRHKITKRGQNVTFRCDPISEHNRLYWYRQTLGQGPEFLTYFQNEAQLEKSRLLSDRFSAERPKGSFSTLEIQRTEQGDSAMYLCATTRGRETQYFGPGTRLLVL.

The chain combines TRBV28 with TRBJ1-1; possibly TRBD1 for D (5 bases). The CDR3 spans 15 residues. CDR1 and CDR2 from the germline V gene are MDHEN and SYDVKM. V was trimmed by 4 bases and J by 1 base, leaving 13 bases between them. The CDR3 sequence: CASSSQGPPNTEAFF. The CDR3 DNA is TGTGCCAGCAGTTCCCAGGGACCGCCGAACACTGAAGCTTTCTTT.

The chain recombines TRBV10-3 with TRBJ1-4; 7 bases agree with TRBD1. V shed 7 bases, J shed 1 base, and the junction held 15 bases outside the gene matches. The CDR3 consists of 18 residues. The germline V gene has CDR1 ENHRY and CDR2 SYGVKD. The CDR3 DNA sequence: TGTGCCATCACGACCCGGGACAGCCGGAGAGGAACTAATGAAAAACTGTTTTTT. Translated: CAITTRDSRRGTNEKLFF.

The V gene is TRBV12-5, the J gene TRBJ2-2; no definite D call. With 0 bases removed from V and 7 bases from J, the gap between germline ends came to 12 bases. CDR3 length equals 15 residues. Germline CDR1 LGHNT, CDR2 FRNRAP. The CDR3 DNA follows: TGTGCTAGTGGTTTGGTAGTCTCGGGCGTCGGGGAGCTGTTTTTT. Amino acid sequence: CASGLVVSGVGELFF.

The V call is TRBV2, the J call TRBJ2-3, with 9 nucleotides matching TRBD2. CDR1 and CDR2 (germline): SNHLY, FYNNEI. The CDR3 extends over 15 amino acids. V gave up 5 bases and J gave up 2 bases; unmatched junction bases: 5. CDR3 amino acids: CASSLAGAVTDTQYF. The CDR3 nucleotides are TGTGCCAGCAGTTTAGCGGGGGCCGTCACAGATACGCAGTATTTT.

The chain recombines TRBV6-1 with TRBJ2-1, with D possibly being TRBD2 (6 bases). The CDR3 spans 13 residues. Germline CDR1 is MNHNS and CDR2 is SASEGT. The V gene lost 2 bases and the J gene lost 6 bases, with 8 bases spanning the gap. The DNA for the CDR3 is TGTGCCAGCAGTGAAAGGACTACCAATGAGCAGTTCTTC. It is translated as CASSERTTNEQFF.

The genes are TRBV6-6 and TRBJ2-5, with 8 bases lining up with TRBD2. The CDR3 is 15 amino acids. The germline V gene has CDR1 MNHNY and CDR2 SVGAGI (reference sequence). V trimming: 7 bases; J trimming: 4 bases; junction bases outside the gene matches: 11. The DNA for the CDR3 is TGTGCCAGCACCCCCGGGGCTCGGGAGGGAGAGACCCAGTACTTC. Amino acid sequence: CASTPGAREGETQYF.

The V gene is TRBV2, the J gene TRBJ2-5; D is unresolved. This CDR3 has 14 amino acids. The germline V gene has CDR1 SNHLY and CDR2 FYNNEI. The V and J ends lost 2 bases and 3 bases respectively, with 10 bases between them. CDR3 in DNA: TGTGCCAGCAGTGAATCAGTTTACGAAGAGACCCAGTACTTC. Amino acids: CASSESVYEETQYF.

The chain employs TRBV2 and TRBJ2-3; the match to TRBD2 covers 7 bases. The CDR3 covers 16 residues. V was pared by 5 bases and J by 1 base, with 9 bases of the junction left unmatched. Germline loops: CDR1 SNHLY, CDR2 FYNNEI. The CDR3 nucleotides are TGTGCCAGCAGTACTACCGGGACTACACGCACAGATACGCAGTATTTT. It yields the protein CASSTTGTTRTDTQYF.

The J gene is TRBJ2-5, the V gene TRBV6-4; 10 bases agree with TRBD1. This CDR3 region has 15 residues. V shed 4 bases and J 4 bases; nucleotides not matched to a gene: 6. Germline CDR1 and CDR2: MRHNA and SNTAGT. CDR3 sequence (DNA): TGTGCCAGCAGTGTAACGACAGGGGGCATAGAGACCCAGTACTTC. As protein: CASSVTTGGIETQYF.

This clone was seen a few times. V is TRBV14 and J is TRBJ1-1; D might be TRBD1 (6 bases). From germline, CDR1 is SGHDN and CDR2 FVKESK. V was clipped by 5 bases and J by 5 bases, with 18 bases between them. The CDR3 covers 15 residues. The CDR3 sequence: CASSFRLGGATEAFF. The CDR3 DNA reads TGTGCCAGCAGCTTCAGACTCGGGGGCGCGACTGAAGCTTTCTTT.

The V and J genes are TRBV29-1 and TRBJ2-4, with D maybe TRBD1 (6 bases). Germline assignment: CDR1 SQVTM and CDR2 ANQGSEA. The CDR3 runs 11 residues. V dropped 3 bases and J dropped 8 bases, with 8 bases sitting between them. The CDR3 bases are TGCAGCGTTGACAGGGGAGACATTCAGTACTTC. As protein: CSVDRGDIQYF.

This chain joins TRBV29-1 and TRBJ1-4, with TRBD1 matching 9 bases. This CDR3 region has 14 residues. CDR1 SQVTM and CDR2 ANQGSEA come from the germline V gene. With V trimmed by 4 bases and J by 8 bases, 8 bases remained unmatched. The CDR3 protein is CSVGSGTGMEKLFF. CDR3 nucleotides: TGCAGCGTTGGATCCGGGACAGGGATGGAAAAACTGTTTTTT.

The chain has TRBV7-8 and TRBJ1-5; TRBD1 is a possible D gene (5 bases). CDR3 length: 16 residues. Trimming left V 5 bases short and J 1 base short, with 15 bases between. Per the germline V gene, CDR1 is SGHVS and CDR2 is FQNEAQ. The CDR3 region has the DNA TGTGCCAGCAGCCCTATTGGGGCGGGGAGCAATCAGCCCCAGCATTTT. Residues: CASSPIGAGSNQPQHF.

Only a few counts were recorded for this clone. CDR3 protein: CASSLKGTETQYF. CDR3 nucleotides: TGTGCCAGCAGCTTAAAGGGAACAGAGACCCAGTACTTC. The chain employs TRBV5-4 and TRBJ2-5, with D unresolved. The ends were cut back, 2 bases at V and 4 bases at J, with 9 bases in the middle. The CDR3 has 13 amino acids. From germline, CDR1 is SGHNT and CDR2 YYREEE (reference sequence).

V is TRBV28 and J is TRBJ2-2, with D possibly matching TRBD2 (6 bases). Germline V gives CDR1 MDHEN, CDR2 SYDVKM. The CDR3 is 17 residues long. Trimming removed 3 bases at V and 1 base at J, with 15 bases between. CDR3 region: CASSFPRGEVNTGELFF. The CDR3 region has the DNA TGTGCCAGCAGTTTCCCCAGAGGGGAGGTGAACACCGGGGAGCTGTTTTTT.

The CDR3 sequence: CASSVAGTTQETQYF. CDR3 DNA sequence: TGCGCCAGCAGCGTAGCGGGGACCACCCAAGAGACCCAGTACTTC. The J gene is TRBJ2-5, the V gene TRBV5-1; TRBD2 matches 8 bases. The CDR3 sequence is 15 residues long. The trim removed 4 bases at V and 1 base at J, leaving 6 bases unmatched. The germline V gene has CDR1 SGHRS and CDR2 YFSETQ.

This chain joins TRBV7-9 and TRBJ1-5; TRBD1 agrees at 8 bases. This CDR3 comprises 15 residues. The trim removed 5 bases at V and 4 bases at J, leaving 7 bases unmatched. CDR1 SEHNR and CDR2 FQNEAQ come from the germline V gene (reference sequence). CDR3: CASSPGTGPNQPQHF. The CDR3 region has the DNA TGTGCCAGCAGCCCAGGGACAGGCCCGAATCAGCCCCAGCATTTT.

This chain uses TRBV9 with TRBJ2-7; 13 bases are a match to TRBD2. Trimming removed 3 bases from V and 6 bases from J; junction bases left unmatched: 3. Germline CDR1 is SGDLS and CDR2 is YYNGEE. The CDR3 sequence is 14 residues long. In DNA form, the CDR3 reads TGTGCCAGCAGCGAGGGACTAGCGGGATCCGAGCAGTACTTC. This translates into CASSEGLAGSEQYF.

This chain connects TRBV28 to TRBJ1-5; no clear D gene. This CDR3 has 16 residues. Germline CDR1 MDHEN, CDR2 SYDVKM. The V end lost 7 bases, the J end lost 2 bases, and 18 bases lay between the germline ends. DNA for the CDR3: TGTGCCAGCAAAACCCCGGAGGTCCGGGGCAATCAGCCCCAGCATTTT. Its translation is CASKTPEVRGNQPQHF.

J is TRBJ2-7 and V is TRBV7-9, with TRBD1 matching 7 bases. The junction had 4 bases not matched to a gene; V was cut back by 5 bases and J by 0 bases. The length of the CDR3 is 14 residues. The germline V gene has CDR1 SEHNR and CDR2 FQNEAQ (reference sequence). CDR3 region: CASSLRQGSYEQYF. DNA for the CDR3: TGTGCCAGCAGCCTGCGACAGGGCTCCTACGAGCAGTACTTC.

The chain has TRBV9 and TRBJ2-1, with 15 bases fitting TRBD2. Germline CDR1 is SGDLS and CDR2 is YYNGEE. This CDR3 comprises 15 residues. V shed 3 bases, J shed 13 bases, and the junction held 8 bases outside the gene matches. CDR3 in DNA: TGTGCCAGCAGCGCTGGACTAGCGGGAGGGGATTCCCAGTTCTTC. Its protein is CASSAGLAGGDSQFF.

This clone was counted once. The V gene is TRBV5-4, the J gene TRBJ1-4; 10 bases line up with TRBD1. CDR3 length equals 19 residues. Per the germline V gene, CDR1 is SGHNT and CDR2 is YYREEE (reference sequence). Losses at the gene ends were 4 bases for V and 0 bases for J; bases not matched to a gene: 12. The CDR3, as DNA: TGTGCCAGCAGCGCCGAAGGGACAGGGGTCCTTACAACTAATGAAAAACTGTTTTTT. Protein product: CASSAEGTGVLTTNEKLFF.

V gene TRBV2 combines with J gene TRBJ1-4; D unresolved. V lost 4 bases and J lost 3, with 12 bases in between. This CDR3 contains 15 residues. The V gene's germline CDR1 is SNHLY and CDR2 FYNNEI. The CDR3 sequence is CASSVLGPPNEKLFF. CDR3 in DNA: TGTGCCAGCAGTGTTCTTGGACCGCCTAATGAAAAACTGTTTTTT.

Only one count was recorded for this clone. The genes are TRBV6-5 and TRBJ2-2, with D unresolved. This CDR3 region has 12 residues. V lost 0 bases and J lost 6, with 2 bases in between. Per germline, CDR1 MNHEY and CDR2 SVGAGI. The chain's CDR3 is CASSYSAGELFF. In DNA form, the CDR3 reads TGTGCCAGCAGTTACTCTGCCGGGGAGCTGTTTTTT.

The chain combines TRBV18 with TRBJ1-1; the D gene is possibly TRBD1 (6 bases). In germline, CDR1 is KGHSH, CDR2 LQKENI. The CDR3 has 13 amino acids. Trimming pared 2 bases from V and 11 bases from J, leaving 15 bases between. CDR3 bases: TGTGCCAGCTCACCAGATGACAGGAGTTCTGCTTTCTTT. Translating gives CASSPDDRSSAFF.